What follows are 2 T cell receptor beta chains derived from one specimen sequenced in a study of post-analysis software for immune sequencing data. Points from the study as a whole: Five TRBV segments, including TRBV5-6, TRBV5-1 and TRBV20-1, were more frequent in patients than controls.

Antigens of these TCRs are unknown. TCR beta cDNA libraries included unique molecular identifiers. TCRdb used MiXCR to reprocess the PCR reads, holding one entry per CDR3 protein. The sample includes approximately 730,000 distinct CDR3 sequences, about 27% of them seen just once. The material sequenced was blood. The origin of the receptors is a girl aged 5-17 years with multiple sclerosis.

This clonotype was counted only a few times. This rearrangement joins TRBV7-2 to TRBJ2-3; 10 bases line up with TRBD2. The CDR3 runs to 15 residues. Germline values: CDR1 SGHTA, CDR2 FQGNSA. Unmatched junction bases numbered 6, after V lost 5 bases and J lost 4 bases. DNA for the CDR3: TGTGCCAGCAGCCCTAGCGGGAGCTTCGCAGATACGCAGTATTTT. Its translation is CASSPSGSFADTQYF.

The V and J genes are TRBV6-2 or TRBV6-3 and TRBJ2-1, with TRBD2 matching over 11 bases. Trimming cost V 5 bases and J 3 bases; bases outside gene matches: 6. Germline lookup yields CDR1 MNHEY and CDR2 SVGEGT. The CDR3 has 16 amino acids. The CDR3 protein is CASSRPGLAGYNEQFF. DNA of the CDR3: TGTGCCAGCAGTCGACCAGGACTAGCGGGCTACAATGAGCAGTTCTTC.